The 22 T cell receptor beta chains presented below share a single source sample, sequenced in a study of regulatory T cells in long-lasting Graves disease. The time point: newly diagnosed GD, antithyroid drugs for less than 3 months. RNA extracted from PBMCs served as the sequencing template. iRepertoire HTBI primers and Arm-PCR of CDR3 regions built TCR beta libraries. TCRdb reprocessed the multiplex PCR reads via MiXCR and lists one record per CDR3 protein. The sample consists of hundreds of thousands of distinct CDR3 sequences, around 15% of them appearing once. The sample was peripheral blood mononuclear cells (PBMCs), taken at new diagnosis, from a patient treated with antithyroid drugs. These receptors were taken from a female donor with Graves disease.

This clonotype was counted ten times or more. V and J are TRBV7-2 and TRBJ1-1, with 10 nucleotides matching TRBD1. V trimming: 5 bases; J trimming: 4 bases; junction bases outside the gene matches: 16. The germline CDR1 and CDR2 sequences are SGHTA and FQGNSA. The CDR3 spans 18 residues. CDR3 in DNA: TGTGCCAGCAGCCTCGACCGACAGGGGGCGCAGATGAGCACTGAAGCTTTCTTT. This gives the protein CASSLDRQGAQMSTEAFF.

This clonotype occurred a few times. This chain joins TRBV19 and TRBJ1-1, with 7 positions matching TRBD1. The germline V gene encodes CDR1 LNHDA and CDR2 SQIVND (reference sequence). The J segment lost 3 bases and the V segment lost 6 bases, leaving 16 bases of the junction unmatched. CDR3 size: 17 residues. The CDR3 region is CASRGDRGSQGDTEAFF. The CDR3 coding sequence is TGTGCCAGTAGGGGGGACCGTGGGAGCCAGGGGGACACTGAAGCTTTCTTT.

Only a few counts were recorded for this clonotype. CDR3 sequence reads: CAISFGDEQYF. Written as DNA, the CDR3 is TGTGCCATCAGTTTTGGCGACGAGCAGTACTTC. The chain has TRBV10-3 and TRBJ2-7; D is unclear. There are 11 residues in the CDR3. With 5 bases removed from V and 5 bases from J, the gap between germline ends came to 7 bases. Germline V lookup: CDR1 ENHRY, CDR2 SYGVKD.

There are many counts of this clonotype. The J gene is TRBJ1-4, the V gene TRBV6-5; D is undetermined. Trimming took off 0 bases at V and 0 bases at J, with 20 bases between the two ends. This CDR3 contains 20 residues. CDR1 and CDR2 from the germline V gene are MNHEY and SVGAGI. The CDR3 sequence is CASSYSYYKTIRATNEKLFF. DNA for the CDR3: TGTGCCAGCAGTTACTCGTATTACAAGACAATTCGTGCAACTAATGAAAAACTGTTTTTT.

This clonotype has just a few counts. The chain uses TRBV20-1 and TRBJ2-7; D is unclear. The CDR3 runs 14 residues. CDR1 is DFQATT and CDR2 is SNEGSKA in the germline V gene (reference sequence). The ends were cut back, 3 bases at V and 9 bases at J, with 21 bases in the middle. The CDR3 is CSASAPEYIPPQYF. Written as DNA, the CDR3 is TGCAGTGCTAGCGCTCCCGAATACATCCCCCCGCAGTACTTC.

This clonotype was seen many times. The CDR3 DNA is TGTGCCAGCAGTTCTGGACAGGTCGAGCAGTTCTTC. Its translation is CASSSGQVEQFF. The rearrangement joins TRBV27 to TRBJ2-1, with 7 bases that match TRBD1. The CDR3 loop spans 12 amino acids. Germline V gene data show CDR1 as MNHEY and CDR2 as SMNVEV (reference sequence). The J segment lost 10 bases and the V segment lost 4 bases, leaving 4 bases of the junction unmatched.

This clonotype has a count of ten or more. CDR3 nucleotide sequence: TGTGCCAGCAGTTACTCGCCGGGCACTGAAGCTTTCTTT. Translating gives CASSYSPGTEAFF. The chain carries TRBV6-6 and TRBJ1-1, with D unclear. Trimming cost V 0 bases and J 4 bases, with 6 bases left between them. The germline gives CDR1 MNHNY, CDR2 SVGAGI (reference sequence). This CDR3 has 13 amino acids.

V and J are TRBV27 and TRBJ2-2; 8 bases align to TRBD1. The germline gives CDR1 MNHEY, CDR2 SMNVEV (reference sequence). Trimming removed 7 bases from V and 1 base from J; junction bases left unmatched: 5. The CDR3 contains 15 residues. The chain's CDR3 is CASNSGTGNTGELFF. CDR3 coding DNA: TGTGCCAGCAATTCCGGGACAGGGAACACCGGGGAGCTGTTTTTT.

The gene calls are TRBV27 and TRBJ2-7; 8 bases align to TRBD2. The germline CDR1 and CDR2 sequences are MNHEY and SMNVEV (reference sequence). Trimming took 3 bases from V and 2 from J; bases not matched to a gene: 9. The CDR3 is 16 residues long. This CDR3 reads CASSFRFSGGAYEQYF. DNA of the CDR3: TGTGCCAGCAGTTTTCGATTTTCGGGAGGGGCCTACGAGCAGTACTTC.

V gene TRBV5-6 combines with J gene TRBJ2-7, with D perhaps matching TRBD2 (5 bases). The germline V and J ends were trimmed by 0 bases and 6 bases, with 13 bases remaining between them. The CDR3 extends over 14 amino acids. The V gene's germline CDR1 is SGHDT and CDR2 YYEEEE. CDR3 region: CASSLGQRAGEQYF. CDR3 DNA sequence: TGTGCCAGCAGCTTGGGCCAAAGGGCGGGCGAGCAGTACTTC. Full variable domain (rest looked up from reference TRBV5-6 and TRBJ2-7): DAGVTQSPTHLIKTRGQQVTLRCSPKSGHDTVSWYQQALGQGPQFIFQYYEEEERQRGNFPDRFSGHQFPNYSSELNVNALLLGDSALYLCASSLGQRAGEQYFGPGTRLTVT.

This sequence joins TRBV6-5 and TRBJ1-1, with TRBD1 matching over 7 bases. This CDR3 contains 15 residues. Trimming cost V 0 bases and J 7 bases; bases outside gene matches: 8. Germline V gene data show CDR1 as MNHEY and CDR2 as SVGAGI. The DNA of the CDR3 is TGTGCCAGCAGTTACTCGAGACAGGGCAGAGGTGAAGCTTTCTTT. This sequence encodes CASSYSRQGRGEAFF.

This clonotype was counted ten times or more. V gene TRBV6-2 or TRBV6-3 combines with J gene TRBJ1-5, with D uncertain. The CDR3 has 15 amino acids. Trimming cost V 6 bases and J 2 bases, with 14 bases left between them. CDR1 is MNHEY, CDR2 SVGEGT, per germline. CDR3 coding DNA: TGTGCCAGCAGCCCCCATAGGGCCGGCAATCAGCCCCAGCATTTT. It translates to CASSPHRAGNQPQHF.

V and J are TRBV19 and TRBJ2-7, with TRBD1 as a possible D gene (6 bases). The V gene's germline CDR1 is LNHDA and CDR2 SQIVND (reference sequence). This CDR3 spans 18 amino acids. V lost 1 base and J lost 5, with 24 bases in between. The CDR3 region is CASSIVARGGAAADEQYF. CDR3 bases: TGTGCCAGTAGTATAGTCGCCAGGGGCGGTGCAGCAGCAGACGAGCAGTACTTC.

This clonotype was recorded many times. V usage is TRBV5-6 and J usage is TRBJ2-1; TRBD1 matches 10 bases. The CDR3 spans 16 residues. Germline V CDR1 and CDR2: SGHDT, YYEEEE. V lost 0 bases to trimming and J lost 7 bases; unmatched junction nucleotides: 7. CDR3 loop: CASSLVGTGAANEQFF. CDR3 sequence (DNA): TGTGCCAGCAGCTTGGTTGGGACAGGGGCAGCGAATGAGCAGTTCTTC.

The chain uses TRBV2 and TRBJ1-4, with D uncertain. The CDR3 covers 15 residues. Germline values: CDR1 SNHLY, CDR2 FYNNEI. The germline V and J ends were trimmed by 1 base and 7 bases, with 13 bases remaining between them. The DNA for the CDR3 is TGTGCCAGCAGTGAAGGGGCGGGGAGAGGTGAAAAACTGTTTTTT. This gives the protein CASSEGAGRGEKLFF.

This clonotype was observed at least ten times. The V and J genes are TRBV27 and TRBJ2-1; TRBD2 aligns across 12 bases. The CDR3 loop spans 16 amino acids. V was pared by 2 bases and J by 4 bases, with 3 bases of the junction left unmatched. From germline, CDR1 is MNHEY and CDR2 SMNVEV (reference sequence). The CDR3 spells CASSLVLAGGYNEQFF. CDR3 nucleotides: TGTGCCAGCAGTTTAGTACTAGCGGGAGGTTACAATGAGCAGTTCTTC.

The V gene is TRBV24-1, the J gene TRBJ2-1, with D possibly being TRBD1 (6 bases). Trimming left V 3 bases short and J 2 bases short, with 16 bases between. The CDR3 is 17 amino acids. From germline, CDR1 is KGHDR and CDR2 SFDVKD. The CDR3 spells CATSDNVGRGTYNEQFF. DNA for the CDR3: TGTGCCACCAGTGATAACGTTGGCAGGGGAACCTACAATGAGCAGTTCTTC.

The chain is built from TRBV19 and TRBJ1-1; D not resolved. The CDR3 is made up of 13 amino acids. V lost 0 bases, J lost 6 bases, and 8 bases lay in between. The germline CDR1 and CDR2 sequences are LNHDA and SQIVND (reference sequence). CDR3 sequence (DNA): TGTGCCAGTAGTATAGAGGCCGGCGCTGAAGCTTTCTTT. Translating it yields CASSIEAGAEAFF.

This clonotype appeared a few times. The genes are TRBV9 and TRBJ1-4; D not resolved. V was shortened by 4 bases and J by 7 bases, with 14 bases between the two germline ends. The CDR3 is made up of 14 amino acids. Germline V lookup: CDR1 SGDLS, CDR2 YYNGEE. CDR3 amino acids: CASSPRHIAEKLFF. DNA of the CDR3: TGTGCCAGCAGCCCCCGACATATCGCTGAAAAACTGTTTTTT.

There are many counts of this clonotype. This chain connects TRBV5-1 to TRBJ2-7; 11 nucleotides match TRBD2. Looked up from germline, CDR1 is SGHRS and CDR2 is YFSETQ. CDR3 length equals 15 residues. The junction had 6 bases not matched to a gene; V was cut back by 5 bases and J by 2 bases. This chain's CDR3 is CASRLGLAETYEQYF. The DNA of the CDR3 is TGCGCCAGCAGACTGGGACTAGCGGAGACCTACGAGCAGTACTTC.

This clonotype has ten or more counts. Germline is not matched at one junction end, which may reflect a read error. This chain uses TRBV11-2 with TRBJ1-2; D possibly corresponds to TRBD1 (6 bases). Germline CDR1 is SGHAT and CDR2 is FQNNGV. This CDR3 is 15 amino acids long. Written as DNA, the CDR3 is TGTGCCAGCAGCCTAGAGACAGGCCCTAACTATGGCTACACCTTC. It specifies CASSLETGPNYGYTF.

This clonotype appeared many times. The CDR3 nucleotides read TGTGCCAGCTCGCCCGCCATTGGTGGGGTCACTGAAGCTTTCTTT. The encoded protein is CASSPAIGGVTEAFF. The gene calls are TRBV18 and TRBJ1-1, with D unresolved. The CDR3 spans 15 residues. CDR1 KGHSH and CDR2 LQKENI come from the germline V gene. V lost 6 bases to trimming and J lost 4 bases, with 18 bases between them.